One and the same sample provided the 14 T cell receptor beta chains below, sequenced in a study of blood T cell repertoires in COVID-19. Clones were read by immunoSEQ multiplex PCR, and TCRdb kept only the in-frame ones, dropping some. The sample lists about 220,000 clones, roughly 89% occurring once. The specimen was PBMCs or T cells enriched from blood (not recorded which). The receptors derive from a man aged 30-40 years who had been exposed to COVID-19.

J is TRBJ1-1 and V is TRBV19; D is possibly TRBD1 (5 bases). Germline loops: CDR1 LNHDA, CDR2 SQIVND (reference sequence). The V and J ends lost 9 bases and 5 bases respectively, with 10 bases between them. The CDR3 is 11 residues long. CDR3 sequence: CASRRGTEAFF. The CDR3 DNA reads TGTGCCAGCCGCCGGGGGACTGAAGCTTTCTTT.

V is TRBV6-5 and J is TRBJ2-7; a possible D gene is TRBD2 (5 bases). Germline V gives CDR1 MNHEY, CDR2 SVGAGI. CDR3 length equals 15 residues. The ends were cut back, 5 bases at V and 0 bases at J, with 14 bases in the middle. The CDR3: CASSRTDRSSYEQYF. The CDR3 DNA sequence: TGTGCCAGCAGTAGGACTGATAGGAGCTCCTACGAGCAGTACTTC.

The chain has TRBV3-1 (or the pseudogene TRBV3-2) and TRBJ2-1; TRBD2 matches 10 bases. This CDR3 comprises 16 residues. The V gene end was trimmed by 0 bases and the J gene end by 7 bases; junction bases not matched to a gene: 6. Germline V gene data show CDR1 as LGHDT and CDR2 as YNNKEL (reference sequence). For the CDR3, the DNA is TGTGCCAGCAGCCAAGAGAGCGGGGGGGCCCGGAATGAGCAGTTCTTC. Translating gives CASSQESGGARNEQFF.

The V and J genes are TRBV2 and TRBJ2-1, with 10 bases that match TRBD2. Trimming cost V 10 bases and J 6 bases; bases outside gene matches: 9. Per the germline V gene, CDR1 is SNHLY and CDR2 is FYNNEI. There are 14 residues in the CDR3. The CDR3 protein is CAIDSSGGPNEQFF. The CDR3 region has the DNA TGTGCCATCGACTCTAGCGGGGGCCCCAATGAGCAGTTCTTC.

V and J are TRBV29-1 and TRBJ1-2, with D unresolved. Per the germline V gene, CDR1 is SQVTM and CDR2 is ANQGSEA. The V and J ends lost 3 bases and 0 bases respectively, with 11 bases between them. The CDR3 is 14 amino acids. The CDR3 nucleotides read TGCAGCGTTGACCGCCGCGGTTCTAACTATGGCTACACCTTC. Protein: CSVDRRGSNYGYTF.

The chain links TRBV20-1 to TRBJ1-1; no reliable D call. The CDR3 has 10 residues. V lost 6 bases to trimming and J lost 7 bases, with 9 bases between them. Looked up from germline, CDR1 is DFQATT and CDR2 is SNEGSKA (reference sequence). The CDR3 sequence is CSANRNEAFF. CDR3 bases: TGCAGTGCGAATAGAAATGAAGCTTTCTTT.

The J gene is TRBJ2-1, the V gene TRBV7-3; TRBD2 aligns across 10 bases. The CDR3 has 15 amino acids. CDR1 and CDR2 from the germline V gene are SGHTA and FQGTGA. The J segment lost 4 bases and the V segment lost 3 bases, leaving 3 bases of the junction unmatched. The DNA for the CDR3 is TGTGCCAGCAGCTTGCTAGCGGGGGCTTACAATGAGCAGTTCTTC. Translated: CASSLLAGAYNEQFF. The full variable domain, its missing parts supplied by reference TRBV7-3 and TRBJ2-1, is GAGVSQTPSNKVTEKGKYVELRCDPISGHTALYWYRQSLGQGPEFLIYFQGTGAADDSGLPNDRFFAVRPEGSVSTLKIQRTERGDSAVYLCASSLLAGAYNEQFFGPGTRLTVL.

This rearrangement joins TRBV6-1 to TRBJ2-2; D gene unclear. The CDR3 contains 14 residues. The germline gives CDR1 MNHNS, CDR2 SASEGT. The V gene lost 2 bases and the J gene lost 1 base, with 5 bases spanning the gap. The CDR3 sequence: CASSEFRNTGELFF. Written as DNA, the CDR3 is TGTGCCAGCAGTGAATTTAGGAACACCGGGGAGCTGTTTTTT.

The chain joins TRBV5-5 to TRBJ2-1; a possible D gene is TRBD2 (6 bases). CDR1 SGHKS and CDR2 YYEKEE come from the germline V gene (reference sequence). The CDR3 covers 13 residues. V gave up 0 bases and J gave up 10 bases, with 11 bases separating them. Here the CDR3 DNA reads TGTGCCAGCAGCTTGGCTCACGGGGGAGAGCAGTTCTTC. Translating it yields CASSLAHGGEQFF.

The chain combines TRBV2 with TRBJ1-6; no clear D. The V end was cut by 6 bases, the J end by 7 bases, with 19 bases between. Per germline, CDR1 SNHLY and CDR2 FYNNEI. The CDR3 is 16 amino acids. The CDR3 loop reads CASRETGGLRNSPLHF. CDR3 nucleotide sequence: TGTGCCAGCAGGGAAACCGGAGGGCTGCGAAATTCACCCCTCCACTTT.

In nucleotides, the CDR3 is TGTGCCAGCAGCCCGTCGGCTAGCGGGGGATTGGATACGCAGTATTTT. It codes for CASSPSASGGLDTQYF. The rearrangement joins TRBV6-4 to TRBJ2-3; 10 nucleotides line up with TRBD2. The germline V gene encodes CDR1 MRHNA and CDR2 SNTAGT. The trim removed 6 bases at V and 6 bases at J, leaving 12 bases unmatched. The CDR3 runs to 16 residues.

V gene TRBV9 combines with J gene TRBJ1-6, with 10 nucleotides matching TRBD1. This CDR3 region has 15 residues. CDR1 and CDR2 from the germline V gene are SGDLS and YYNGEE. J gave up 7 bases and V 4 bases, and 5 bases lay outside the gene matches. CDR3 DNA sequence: TGTGCCAGCAGCCAAGGGGGACAGGGGAATTCACCCCTCCACTTT. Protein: CASSQGGQGNSPLHF.

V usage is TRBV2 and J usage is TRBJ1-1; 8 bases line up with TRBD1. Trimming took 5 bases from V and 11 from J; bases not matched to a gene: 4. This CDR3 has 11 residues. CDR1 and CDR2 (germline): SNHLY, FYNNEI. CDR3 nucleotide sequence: TGTGCCAGCAGTTCAGGGGGCCTCGCTTTCTTT. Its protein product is CASSSGGLAFF.

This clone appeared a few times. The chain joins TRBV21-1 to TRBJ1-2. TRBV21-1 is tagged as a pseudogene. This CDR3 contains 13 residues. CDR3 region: CASSKVCSYGYTF. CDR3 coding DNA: TGTGCCAGCAGCAAAGTTTGTAGCTATGGCTACACCTTC.